This is a list of T cell receptor beta chains from one sample in a study of cytomegalovirus exposure and HLA in healthy donors. Profiling relied on immunoSEQ multiplex PCR, and the TCRdb table lists in-frame clones only, not all of them. This table holds fewer than 140,000 clones, roughly 80% found once. What was sequenced was PBMCs. These receptors were taken from a man in his forties or fifties in good health and CMV-seronegative. The CDR3 runs from the conserved cysteine through the conserved F or W. A D gene is named only where the DNA matches it firmly. For some rows the clone size is stated as once, few or many, or as a class when expanded; others skip it.

D gene,clone size,J gene,V gene,CDR3 DNA,CDR3 protein
TRBD1,NA,TRBJ1-1,TRBV2,TGTGCCAGCAGTTCCAGGGGGGAAAATGAAGCTTTCTTT,CASSSRGENEAFF
NA,NA,TRBJ1-1,TRBV5-1,TGCGCCAGCAGCTTGGATATGAACACTGAAGCTTTCTTT,CASSLDMNTEAFF
TRBD2,NA,TRBJ2-5,TRBV4-2,TGTGCCAGCAGCCAAGGCGGGGGGGACCAAGAGACCCAGTACTTC,CASSQGGGDQETQYF
TRBD2,few,TRBJ2-3,TRBV5-1,TGCGCCAGCAGCTCCTCTGTCCTAGCGGGGGGCGTAGATACGCAGTATTTT,CASSSSVLAGGVDTQYF
TRBD1,NA,TRBJ1-5,TRBV19,TGTGCCAGTAAGGGGCAGGGGGGCAATCAGCCCCAGCATTTT,CASKGQGGNQPQHF
TRBD1,NA,TRBJ2-2,TRBV4-1,TGCGCCAGCAGCCAGAGGACAGGGGGCGAATGGGAGCTGTTTTTT,CASSQRTGGEWELFF
NA,NA,TRBJ2-6,TRBV2,TGTGCCAGCAGTGAATCGAGGGCGCGGGGGGCCAACGTCCTGACTTTC,CASSESRARGANVLTF
TRBD2,NA,TRBJ2-2,TRBV7-7,TGTGCCAGCAGCTTAGCTGCGGGGGACGACACCGGGGAGCTGTTTTTT,CASSLAAGDDTGELFF
TRBD1,NA,TRBJ2-2,TRBV5-1,TGCGCCAGCAGCACCACAGGGGCGGGCACCGGGGAGCTGTTTTTT,CASSTTGAGTGELFF
TRBD2,once,TRBJ2-1,TRBV19,TGTGCCAGTAGTATAAGGGGGCTAGCGGGGGGCACCTTGAATGAGCAGTTCTTC,CASSIRGLAGGTLNEQFF
NA,NA,TRBJ2-5,TRBV12-5,TGTGCTAGTGCCCGGGAGACCCAGTACTTC,CASARETQYF
NA,NA,TRBJ1-4,TRBV6-5,TGTGCCAGCAGCCTGGGGCGTGAGGAAAAACTGTTTTTT,CASSLGREEKLFF
TRBD2,NA,TRBJ2-3,TRBV11-3,TGTGCCAGCAGCTTAGGTGCGTCCGGGCTAGCGGGGGTCAGCACAGATACGCAGTATTTT,CASSLGASGLAGVSTDTQYF
TRBD1,NA,TRBJ2-1,TRBV5-1,TGCGCCAGCAGCTTGGCGGGACAGCAATACAATGAGCAGTTCTTC,CASSLAGQQYNEQFF
TRBD1,NA,TRBJ2-5,TRBV7-6,TGTGCCAGCAGCCGCGGACAGGGAACTTGGCGGGAGACCCAGTACTTC,CASSRGQGTWRETQYF
NA,NA,TRBJ1-5,TRBV15,TGTGCCACCAGCAGACGGGGGGCTGGCAATCAGCCCCAGCATTTT,CATSRRGAGNQPQHF
TRBD2,NA,TRBJ2-2,TRBV2,TGTGCCAGCAAACCCTTAATAGCGGGAACCGGGGAGCTGTTTTTT,CASKPLIAGTGELFF
TRBD1,few,TRBJ2-5,TRBV7-7,TGTGCCAGCAGCTTAGGGACAGGGGATCAAGAGACCCAGTACTTC,CASSLGTGDQETQYF
NA,NA,TRBJ1-3,TRBV6-6,TGTGCCAGCAGTTACTGGGGGGAGGGAGCGGGAAACACCATATATTTT,CASSYWGEGAGNTIYF
TRBD1,NA,TRBJ1-4,TRBV5-1,TGCGCCAGCAGCTTGGGACAGGGACGGGAAAAACTGTTTTTT,CASSLGQGREKLFF
NA,NA,TRBJ2-7,TRBV7-9,TGTGCCAGCAGCTTGGAGGGGGGGCCCTACGAGCAGTACTTC,CASSLEGGPYEQYF
NA,once,TRBJ2-1,TRBV4-1,TGCGCCAGCAGTCAGCAGAGGTCCCCTTACAATGAGCAGTTCTTC,CASSQQRSPYNEQFF
NA,NA,TRBJ2-1,TRBV5-1,TGCGCCAGCAGCGAAATACAAGACAATGAGCAGTTCTTC,CASSEIQDNEQFF
NA,once,TRBJ2-7,TRBV6-1,TGTGCCAGCAGTGAGGGGCTCCCGTACGAGCAGTACTTC,CASSEGLPYEQYF
NA,NA,TRBJ1-6,TRBV2,TGTGCCAGCAGTGAAGCACAGGGTAATTCACCCCTCCACTTT,CASSEAQGNSPLHF
TRBD1,NA,TRBJ2-7,TRBV7-2,TGTGCCAGCAGCTTCGACAGGGTCAACGAGCAGTACTTC,CASSFDRVNEQYF
NA,NA,TRBJ1-6,TRBV11-3,TGTGCCAGCAGCCTTGACGGACAGCTAAATTCACCCCTCCACTTT,CASSLDGQLNSPLHF
TRBD1,NA,TRBJ1-6,TRBV11-1,TGTGCCAGCAGCCATGGACAGGGGAGAAATTCACCCCTCCACTTT,CASSHGQGRNSPLHF
NA,NA,TRBJ1-2,TRBV29-1,TGCAGCGTTGTCACGGGGAACTATGGCTACACCTTC,CSVVTGNYGYTF
TRBD2,NA,TRBJ2-3,TRBV11-3,TGTGCCAGCAGCTTGGGGGACTATTTCACAGATACGCAGTATTTT,CASSLGDYFTDTQYF
NA,NA,TRBJ2-7,TRBV10-2,TGCGCCAGCAGTCCCCAGCTAGCCCGGCTAAGCGAGCAGTACTTC,CASSPQLARLSEQYF
NA,NA,TRBJ1-2,TRBV2,TGTGCCAGCAGTGGACAGGCCTATGGCTACACCTTC,CASSGQAYGYTF
NA,once,TRBJ2-1,TRBV27,TGTGCCAGCAGTTTCCGCGGGCGGGGTGAGCAGTTCTTC,CASSFRGRGEQFF
TRBD1,NA,TRBJ2-5,TRBV18,TGTGCCAGCTCACCAAGGACAGGGGCAGGGGAGACCCAGTACTTC,CASSPRTGAGETQYF
NA,NA,TRBJ2-2,TRBV9,TGTGCCAGCAGCCCATCGTTGGTAGCGGTCACCGGGGAGCTGTTTTTT,CASSPSLVAVTGELFF
NA,NA,TRBJ2-3,TRBV11-2,TGTGCCAGCAGCTTAGAAGTCTACACGCAGTATTTT,CASSLEVYTQYF
NA,NA,TRBJ1-6,TRBV6-1,TGTGCCAGCAGTAGGACAGCCGATAATTCACCCCTCCACTTT,CASSRTADNSPLHF
TRBD1,NA,TRBJ1-2,TRBV19,TGTGCCAGTAGCTCTACAGGGGCCACTATGGGCTACACCTTC,CASSSTGATMGYTF
NA,NA,TRBJ2-2,TRBV7-2,TGTGCCAGCCGCGACAGGCGCCGTTCTGGGGAGCTGTTTTTT,CASRDRRRSGELFF
NA,NA,TRBJ1-6,TRBV28,TGTGCCAGCCGTTCCGGGACACCCTATAATTCACCCCTCCACTTT,CASRSGTPYNSPLHF
NA,once,TRBJ2-3,TRBV7-2,TGTGCCAGCAGCTTAGACGGGTTGGATACGCAGTATTTT,CASSLDGLDTQYF
TRBD2,NA,TRBJ2-3,TRBV29-1,TGCAGCGTTAAGAGCGGGGGCACAGATACGCAGTATTTT,CSVKSGGTDTQYF
TRBD2,few,TRBJ2-3,TRBV9,TGTGCCAGCAGCGTAGATGCTGCGGGGGGTCCAACAGATACGCAGTATTTT,CASSVDAAGGPTDTQYF
TRBD1,NA,TRBJ1-1,TRBV29-1,TGCAGCGTTGCGGGACAGGGGGCGACTGAAGCTTTCTTT,CSVAGQGATEAFF
NA,NA,TRBJ1-2,TRBV21-1,TGTGCCAGCAGCAGCCTTGAAGGCGGAAGTCCTAACTATGGCTACACCTTC,CASSSLEGGSPNYGYTF
NA,NA,TRBJ2-7,TRBV10-2,TGCGCCAGCGGAGGGACCTACGAGCAGTACTTC,CASGGTYEQYF
NA,NA,TRBJ1-1,TRBV5-1,TGCGCCAGCAGCCTGGACGGGGGAAGGGACACTGAAGCTTTCTTT,CASSLDGGRDTEAFF
NA,NA,TRBJ2-5,TRBV11-3,TGTGCCAGCAGCTCCGCCGGGTCCGGGGAGACCCAGTACTTC,CASSSAGSGETQYF
TRBD1,NA,TRBJ2-7,TRBV11-2,TGTGCCAGCAGCCTACTCAGCGGGACAGGGGGTTCCGAGCAGTACTTC,CASSLLSGTGGSEQYF
TRBD1,NA,TRBJ1-4,TRBV6-5,TGTGCCAGCAGTCCGACAGGGGGCGTTGAAAAACTGTTTTTT,CASSPTGGVEKLFF
NA,NA,TRBJ2-3,TRBV13,TGTGCCAGCAGTTCAAACGGTGATACGCAGTATTTT,CASSSNGDTQYF
NA,NA,TRBJ1-5,TRBV4-1,TGCGCCAGCAGCCAAGTCCTCAGCAATCAGCCCCAGCATTTT,CASSQVLSNQPQHF
TRBD1,NA,TRBJ2-5,TRBV18,TGTGCCAGCTCAACTTCCGGACAGGGCCAGACCCAGTACTTC,CASSTSGQGQTQYF